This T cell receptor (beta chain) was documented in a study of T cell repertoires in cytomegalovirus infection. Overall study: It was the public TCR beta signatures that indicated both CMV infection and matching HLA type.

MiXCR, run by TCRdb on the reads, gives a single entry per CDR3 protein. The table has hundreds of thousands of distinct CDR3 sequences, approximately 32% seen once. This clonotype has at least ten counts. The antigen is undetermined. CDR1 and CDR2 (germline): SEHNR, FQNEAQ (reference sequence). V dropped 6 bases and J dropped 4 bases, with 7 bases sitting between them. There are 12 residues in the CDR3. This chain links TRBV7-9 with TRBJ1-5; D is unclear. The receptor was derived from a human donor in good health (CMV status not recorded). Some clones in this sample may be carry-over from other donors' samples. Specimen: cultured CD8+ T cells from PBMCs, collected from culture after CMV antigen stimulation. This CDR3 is CASSPGNQPQHF. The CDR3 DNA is TGTGCCAGCAGTCCTGGGAATCAGCCCCAGCATTTT.